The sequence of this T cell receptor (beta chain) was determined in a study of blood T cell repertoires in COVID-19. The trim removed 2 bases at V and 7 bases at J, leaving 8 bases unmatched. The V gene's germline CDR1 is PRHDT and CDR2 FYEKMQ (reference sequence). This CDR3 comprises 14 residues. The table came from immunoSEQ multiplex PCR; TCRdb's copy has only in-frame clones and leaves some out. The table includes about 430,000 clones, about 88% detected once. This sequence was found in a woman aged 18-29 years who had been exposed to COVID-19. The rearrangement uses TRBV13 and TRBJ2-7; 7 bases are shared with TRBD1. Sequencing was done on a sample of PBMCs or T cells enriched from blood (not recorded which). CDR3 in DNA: TGTGCCAGCAGCTTATGGGACAGCGGCGTGGAGCAGTACTTC. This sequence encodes CASSLWDSGVEQYF.